A selection of T cell receptor beta chains follows, all from one sample in a study of shared clonotypes between healthy human individuals. Data came from immunoSEQ multiplex PCR; TCRdb stores just in-frame clones and leaves some out. The profile covers some 700,000 clones, with about 90% appearing a single time and 34% taken by the ten largest. The specimen sequenced was memory CD8+ T cells from PBMCs. These TCRs come from a man between 18 and 35 years old in good health. Some clones in this sample may be carry-over from other donors' samples. Each CDR3 is given with its conserved first and last residue. Fields, in order: V gene, D gene, J gene, clone size, CDR3 DNA, CDR3 protein. The D gene is left open where the match is weak. Size is stated for part of the rows, as once, few or many counts, or as a class when the clone is expanded.

>TRBV27|TRBD1|TRBJ2-7|.
TGTGCCAGCAGGCAACGGGACAGCTACGAGCAGTACTTC
CASRQRDSYEQYF
>TRBV6-1|.|TRBJ1-1|few
TGTGCCAGCATATTGGTGGGACTGACGATACAAGCTTTCTTT
CASILVGLTIQAFF
>TRBV6-5|TRBD1|TRBJ2-1|.
TGTGCCAGCAGTCCGAGGACAGGGCCTATAGATGAGCAGTTCTTC
CASSPRTGPIDEQFF
>TRBV5-6|.|TRBJ1-4|.
TGTGCCAGCAGCGACGTGGGGGGCCCTCGTATGTTTTTT
CASSDVGGPRMFF
>TRBV10-3|.|TRBJ2-7|.
TGTGCCATCAGTGAGGGACGATCCGGGCCGGGGGACGAGCAGTACTTC
CAISEGRSGPGDEQYF
>TRBV28|TRBD1|TRBJ1-1|.
TGTGCCAGCAGTTTTTGGACAGGGTTTGGGACTGAAGCTTTCTTT
CASSFWTGFGTEAFF
>TRBV6-5|.|TRBJ2-2|.
TGTGCCAGCAGTTACGGGGGCACCGGGGAGCTGTTTTTT
CASSYGGTGELFF
>TRBV7-9|TRBD1|TRBJ1-1|once
TGTGCCAGCAGCTCCCGGACAGGGGTGGGTGAAGCTTTCTTT
CASSSRTGVGEAFF
>TRBV29-1|TRBD1|TRBJ1-3|once
TGCAGCGCCTCGGGACAGGCCTCTGGAAACACCATATATTTT
CSASGQASGNTIYF
>TRBV5-4|TRBD2|TRBJ2-7|.
TGTGCCAGCAGCCAAGATCTAGCGGGCTCCTACGAGCAGTACTTC
CASSQDLAGSYEQYF
>TRBV10-3|.|TRBJ2-3|.
TGTGCCATCAGGGCCGCGACAGATACGCAGTATTTT
CAIRAATDTQYF
>TRBV5-4|.|TRBJ1-2|.
TGTGCCAGCAGCTTTGGAACAGGGACGATTGGCTACACCTTC
CASSFGTGTIGYTF
>TRBV28|TRBD2|TRBJ2-1|.
TGTGCCAGCAGCCTTCTAGCGGGCTCCTACAATGAGCAGTTCTTC
CASSLLAGSYNEQFF
>TRBV11-2|.|TRBJ2-7|.
TGTGCCAGCAGCTCCCGTGAGGTGGCAGTCCCCTACGAGCAGTACTTC
CASSSREVAVPYEQYF
>TRBV6-5|.|TRBJ2-1|.
TGTGCCAGCAGCATGACCACGTGGTCCTACAATGAGCAGTTCTTC
CASSMTTWSYNEQFF
>TRBV15|TRBD1|TRBJ1-1|.
TGTGCCACCAGCGGCCGGGACAGGGGGCTTACTGAAGCTTTCTTT
CATSGRDRGLTEAFF
>TRBV5-5|.|TRBJ1-1|.
TGTGCCAGCAGCCTCCGTCCGGCGGGGGCCGAGGACACTGAAGCTTTCTTT
CASSLRPAGAEDTEAFF
>TRBV11-2|.|TRBJ1-2|.
TGTGCCAGCAGCTTAGCGGAGATTAACTATGGCTACACCTTC
CASSLAEINYGYTF
>TRBV10-2|TRBD1|TRBJ1-5|.
TGCGCCAGCAGGGACAGGGGCGAAGGTCAGCCCCAGCATTTT
CASRDRGEGQPQHF
>TRBV7-9|.|TRBJ2-3|few
TGTGCCAGCAGCTTAGCCCCGGACTCAACCAGTGGTACGCAGTATTTT
CASSLAPDSTSGTQYF
>TRBV29-1|.|TRBJ1-1|.
TGCAGCGTTGAGGGACCACCGGCTGAAGCTTTCTTT
CSVEGPPAEAFF
>TRBV19|.|TRBJ2-3|.
TGTGCCAGTTCCTCGTATCTCACAGATACGCAGTATTTT
CASSSYLTDTQYF
>TRBV4-1|TRBD2|TRBJ2-7|.
TGCGCCAGCAGCATTGGGGACTACTTCTACGAGCAGTACTTC
CASSIGDYFYEQYF
>TRBV9|.|TRBJ2-5|.
TGTGCCAGCAGCGTAGGAGTTATCCCTGTTGAGACCCAGTACTTC
CASSVGVIPVETQYF
>TRBV5-1|.|TRBJ1-1|.
TGCGCCAGCAGCTTGGTTGGAGGTATGAACACTGAAGCTTTCTTT
CASSLVGGMNTEAFF
>TRBV7-8|.|TRBJ2-3|once
TGTGCCAGCAGCTTAGTGGTGCGGGGGCTTGTCACAGATACGCAGTATTTT
CASSLVVRGLVTDTQYF
>TRBV6-5|.|TRBJ2-7|.
TGTGCCAGCAGTTACGGGGGCAACGAGCAGTACTTC
CASSYGGNEQYF
>TRBV6-5|.|TRBJ2-7|.
TGTGCCAGCAGTTCTCTATCGTCGTTTAGCTCCTACGAGCAGTACTTC
CASSSLSSFSSYEQYF
>TRBV30|.|TRBJ1-2|few
TGTGCCTGGACGACAGGAGCCTATGGCTACACCTTC
CAWTTGAYGYTF
>TRBV6-5|.|TRBJ1-1|.
TGTGCCAGCAGTCCCGGGGGTTGGACAGCCCTTCAAGCTTTCTTT
CASSPGGWTALQAFF
>TRBV9|TRBD2|TRBJ2-4|.
TGTGCCAGCAGCGTGAGCGGGAGTAGGGACATTCAGTACTTC
CASSVSGSRDIQYF
>TRBV7-2|TRBD2|TRBJ2-5|once
TGTGCCAGCAGCCCTTTTCCTAGCGGGAGGGCCGAGACCCAGTACTTC
CASSPFPSGRAETQYF
>TRBV28|.|TRBJ1-1|.
TGTGCCAGCAGACGGAGAGGGGTGACTGAAGCTTTCTTT
CASRRRGVTEAFF
>TRBV9|TRBD2|TRBJ2-5|once
TGTGCCAGCAGCCCCGGGGAAAGGCGGGAGAGACAAGAGACCCAGTACTTC
CASSPGERRERQETQYF
>TRBV19|.|TRBJ1-2|many
TGTGCCACGGGGAGGAACTATGGCTACACCTTC
CATGRNYGYTF
>TRBV5-6|.|TRBJ2-7|.
TGTGCCAGCAGCTTGAGTCAGTTCCACGAGCAGTACTTC
CASSLSQFHEQYF
>TRBV11-1|.|TRBJ2-2|.
TGTGCCAGCAGCTTACATTCTAGGGACACCGGGGAGCTGTTTTTT
CASSLHSRDTGELFF
>TRBV5-6|.|TRBJ2-7|.
TGTGCCAGCAGCTCCGGACTAACCTACGAGCAGTACTTC
CASSSGLTYEQYF
>TRBV6-5|TRBD1|TRBJ1-1|.
TGTGCCAGCAGGAACAGGGGTAGGCGTGAAGCTTTCTTT
CASRNRGRREAFF
>TRBV9|TRBD1|TRBJ2-6|.
TGTGCCAGCAGCCAACGACAGGGCCCTGGGGCCAACGTCCTGACTTTC
CASSQRQGPGANVLTF
>TRBV7-9|.|TRBJ2-3|.
TGTGCCAGCAGCTTAATTACAGGGGAGGCAGATACGCAGTATTTT
CASSLITGEADTQYF
>TRBV14|TRBD2|TRBJ2-7|.
TGTGCCAGCAGCTTCGGAGCGGGGAGATCCTTTCGGTACGAGCAGTACTTC
CASSFGAGRSFRYEQYF